The 12 T cell receptor beta chains listed next were all sequenced from one sample in a study of blood T cell repertoires in COVID-19. Assay: immunoSEQ multiplex PCR; the TCRdb copy retains only in-frame clones and omits some. The sample consists of fewer than 200,000 clones, 89% of them appearing once. Specimen: peripheral blood. The receptor source for this set is a young man who had recovered from COVID-19.

The chain combines TRBV28 with TRBJ2-2; D remains unclear. Between the trimmed V and J ends, which lost 5 bases and 2 bases, there was a span of 18 bases. The CDR3 is 17 residues long. Germline assignment: CDR1 MDHEN and CDR2 SYDVKM. The CDR3 DNA reads as TGTGCCAGCAGTACCTCTAGTGCTCTTCCTAACACCGGGGAGCTGTTTTTT. It encodes CASSTSSALPNTGELFF.

The chain uses TRBV5-6 and TRBJ2-1; 11 bases fit TRBD2. From germline, CDR1 is SGHDT and CDR2 YYEEEE. V trimming: 4 bases; J trimming: 9 bases; junction bases outside the gene matches: 3. The CDR3 length is 13 residues. CDR3 coding DNA: TGTGCCAGCAGCGCCGGGACTAGCGGTGAGCAGTTCTTC. It translates to CASSAGTSGEQFF. Drawing the rest from reference TRBV5-6 and TRBJ2-1, the complete variable domain is DAGVTQSPTHLIKTRGQQVTLRCSPKSGHDTVSWYQQALGQGPQFIFQYYEEEERQRGNFPDRFSGHQFPNYSSELNVNALLLGDSALYLCASSAGTSGEQFFGPGTRLTVL.

V and J are TRBV3-1 (or the pseudogene TRBV3-2) and TRBJ1-6, with a weak D call TRBD1 (5 bases). The CDR3 has 15 residues. Germline loops: CDR1 LGHDT, CDR2 YNNKEL (reference sequence). V lost 4 bases and J 7 bases, leaving 14 bases between the germline ends. The DNA of the CDR3 is TGTGCCAGCAGCCGCAGGGTGGTGGGAAATTCACCCCTCCACTTT. This translates into CASSRRVVGNSPLHF.

V usage is TRBV6-5 and J usage is TRBJ2-7; no firm D call. Germline CDR1 MNHEY, CDR2 SVGAGI. V was pared by 8 bases and J by 3 bases, with 5 bases between. CDR3 length: 10 residues. The CDR3 DNA sequence: TGTGCCAGCTCTCTCTACGAGCAGTACTTC. Translated: CASSLYEQYF.

The genes are TRBV6-5 and TRBJ2-1; 11 bases line up with TRBD2. The CDR3 spans 15 residues. Germline values: CDR1 MNHEY, CDR2 SVGAGI. V dropped 6 bases and J dropped 4; count of bases not matched to a gene: 5. Here the CDR3 reads CASSLGTSGYNEQFF. The CDR3 DNA reads TGTGCCAGCAGCCTCGGGACTAGCGGTTACAATGAGCAGTTCTTC.

This sequence joins TRBV9 and TRBJ2-1; 7 bases map to TRBD2. Per the germline V gene, CDR1 is SGDLS and CDR2 is YYNGEE. After removal of 3 bases from V and 9 bases from J, the junction contained 12 bases not matched to a gene. The CDR3 loop spans 15 amino acids. The CDR3 here is CASSAGASGPAEQFF. The DNA for the CDR3 is TGTGCCAGCAGCGCCGGGGCTAGCGGCCCAGCTGAGCAGTTCTTC.

The chain recombines TRBV18 with TRBJ1-1; 8 bases fit TRBD1. J gave up 1 base and V 8 bases, and 3 bases lay outside the gene matches. The CDR3 contains 13 residues. Germline V gene sequence: CDR1 KGHSH, CDR2 LQKENI. The CDR3 coding sequence is TGTGCCAGCGCGGGACAGGAGAACACTGAAGCTTTCTTT. Its protein product is CASAGQENTEAFF.

Here the CDR3 DNA reads TGTGCCAGCAGTCCCCGACTCTCTTCTGGAAACACCATATATTTT. Encoded protein: CASSPRLSSGNTIYF. The chain uses TRBV27 and TRBJ1-3; D is unresolved. Per germline, CDR1 MNHEY and CDR2 SMNVEV (reference sequence). The V end lost 5 bases, the J end lost 1 base, and 12 bases lay between the germline ends. This CDR3 is built from 15 residues.

The chain couples TRBV3-1 (or the pseudogene TRBV3-2) to TRBJ1-1, with 9 bases that match TRBD1. The trim removed 4 bases at V and 3 bases at J, leaving 3 bases unmatched. The CDR3 contains 14 residues. The germline gives CDR1 LGHDT, CDR2 YNNKEL (reference sequence). The CDR3 sequence is CASSRRDRDTEAFF. The CDR3 DNA follows: TGTGCCAGCAGCCGACGGGACAGGGACACTGAAGCTTTCTTT.

This clone was found once. The chain recombines TRBV5-1 with TRBJ1-5; no clear D gene. Deletions cut 0 bases from V and 3 bases from J, with 7 bases between. The CDR3 extends over 14 amino acids. Per germline, CDR1 SGHRS and CDR2 YFSETQ. DNA of the CDR3: TGCGCCAGCAGCTTGGAACAAATCAATCAGCCCCAGCATTTT. Translation gives CASSLEQINQPQHF.

J is TRBJ2-1 and V is TRBV6-2 or TRBV6-3, with D possibly being TRBD1 (6 bases). Trimming removed 5 bases at V and 15 bases at J, with 20 bases between. This CDR3 is built from 13 residues. From germline, CDR1 is MNHEY and CDR2 SVGEGT. CDR3 residues: CASSRTGTPRSFF. CDR3 bases: TGTGCCAGCAGTCGCACCGGGACACCAAGGTCGTTCTTC.

V gene TRBV4-1 combines with J gene TRBJ1-4, with 7 bases matching TRBD1. There are 15 residues in the CDR3. V lost 1 base and J lost 7; bases outside the gene matches: 6. Germline CDR1 reads MGHRA; CDR2 reads YSYEKL. The CDR3 spells CASSQGNRGGEKLFF. CDR3 nucleotides: TGCGCCAGCAGCCAAGGAAACAGGGGTGGTGAAAAACTGTTTTTT.